This T cell receptor (beta chain) was retrieved from a study of response to subunit inactivated influenza vaccine. TCRdb independently ran MiXCR on the RT-PCR reads; one entry per CDR3 protein. The repertoire holds more than 550,000 distinct CDR3 sequences, about 10% seen once, with approximately 10% in the top ten. This receptor was identified in a man between 45 and 60 years old who received an inactivated influenza vaccine. The source was PBMCs from blood, collected on the day of vaccination.

The CDR3 region has the DNA TGTGCCAGCAGCGTAGAGGGACAGGCCAATGAAAAACTGTTTTTT. Translation: CASSVEGQANEKLFF. The J gene is TRBJ1-4, the V gene TRBV9; 8 nucleotides align to TRBD1. The J segment lost 5 bases and the V segment lost 0 bases, leaving 3 bases of the junction unmatched. Germline CDR1 is SGDLS and CDR2 is YYNGEE. CDR3 size: 15 residues.